The sequence of this T cell receptor beta chain was determined in a study of quantifying T cell responses using KT2 cells. At the level of the study: cDNA was made from DNase-treated RNA using alpha and beta constant primers.

Different KT2-to-PBMC ratios were created with a constant PBMC count. The cDNA 3' end received a ligated oligonucleotide with a UMI. The first PCR ran approximately 4 cycles with an equimolar RC1.1 and RC1.2 beta primer mix. TCRdb itself ran the UMI-ligation and nested PCR reads through MiXCR, one entry per CDR3 protein. The sample consists of approximately 57,000 distinct CDR3 sequences, roughly an eighth of them appearing once. The CDR3 has 16 amino acids. V lost 7 bases to trimming and J lost 0 bases, with 19 bases between them. Looked up from germline, CDR1 is MNHEY and CDR2 is SMNVEV (reference sequence).

V gene TRBV27 combines with J gene TRBJ2-7; D possibly corresponds to TRBD2 (8 bases). The source material was PBMCs spiked with cells of the T cell clone KT2. The origin of this receptor is a human donor. In DNA, the CDR3 is TGTGCCAGCAAGCCGGGAGGGGGCGCCCACTCCTACGAGCAGTACTTC. It codes for CASKPGGGAHSYEQYF.